The 29 T cell receptor beta chains below were found in one sample sequenced in a study of human T cells and chemical hapten exposure. The time point was: patch test 2, 6 weeks after DPC sensitization. Stated treatment: therapeutic diphenylcyclopropenone sensitization with weekly scalp DPC. TCRdb reprocessed the RACE reads with MiXCR, giving one entry per CDR3 protein. Altogether over 100,000 distinct CDR3 sequences are present, 9% to 9.5% being singletons, with the ten largest covering approximately 3%. Sequenced here: whole blood, sampled in connection with sensitization to the hapten diphenylcyclopropenone (DPC). All receptors come from a woman aged 40 to 49 with alopecia areata. Some clones in this sample may be carry-over from other donors' samples.

This clonotype was counted at least ten times. The chain carries TRBV6-6 and TRBJ1-5, with D perhaps matching TRBD1 (6 bases). Germline CDR1 MNHNY, CDR2 SVGAGI (reference sequence). The CDR3 spans 15 residues. Trimming left V 2 bases short and J 3 bases short, with 11 bases between. This chain's CDR3 is CASSYPGATNQPQHF. The CDR3 coding sequence is TGTGCCAGCAGTTACCCGGGGGCGACCAATCAGCCCCAGCATTTT.

The V call is TRBV10-3, the J call TRBJ1-1; 10 bases are shared with TRBD1. The CDR3 loop spans 15 amino acids. Per the germline V gene, CDR1 is ENHRY and CDR2 is SYGVKD. Losses at the gene ends were 2 bases for V and 4 bases for J; bases not matched to a gene: 4. The CDR3 reads CAISEDRGLVTEAFF. The DNA for the CDR3 is TGTGCCATCAGTGAGGACAGGGGGCTGGTCACTGAAGCTTTCTTT.

V and J are TRBV9 and TRBJ1-2, with D hard to call. Trimming stripped 0 bases from V and 1 base from J, with 10 bases between. Germline CDR1 and CDR2: SGDLS and YYNGEE. The CDR3 extends over 15 amino acids. The CDR3 spells CASSVAPQDNYGYTF. In DNA, the CDR3 is TGTGCCAGCAGCGTAGCGCCTCAGGATAACTATGGCTACACCTTC.

This clonotype was seen repeatedly, ten times or more. This rearrangement joins TRBV27 to TRBJ1-2; 8 bases are a match to TRBD1. V lost 2 bases to trimming and J lost 7 bases; unmatched junction nucleotides: 6. This CDR3 region has 14 residues. Germline values: CDR1 MNHEY, CDR2 SMNVEV (reference sequence). The CDR3 nucleotides read TGTGCCAGCAGTTTAGGACAGGGATTGAGTGGCTACACCTTC. This sequence encodes CASSLGQGLSGYTF.

This clonotype was seen only a few times. The chain links TRBV6-6 to TRBJ2-1, with 15 bases lining up with TRBD2. The CDR3 is 17 residues long. After removal of 5 bases from V and 7 bases from J, the junction contained 9 bases not matched to a gene. CDR1 and CDR2 from the germline V gene are MNHNY and SVGAGI (reference sequence). This chain's CDR3 is CASSRTSGGAVLNEQFF. In DNA form, the CDR3 reads TGTGCCAGCAGTCGGACTAGCGGGGGGGCCGTGTTGAATGAGCAGTTCTTC.

This clonotype has only a few counts. The gene calls are TRBV9 and TRBJ1-5; the D is unclear. Germline CDR1 SGDLS, CDR2 YYNGEE. V was clipped by 0 bases and J by 7 bases, with 8 bases between them. The CDR3 is 13 amino acids. The CDR3 bases are TGTGCCAGCAGCGTAGGGCCGCAGCAGCCCCAGCATTTT. Its translation is CASSVGPQQPQHF.

This clonotype has ten or more counts. The chain recombines TRBV14 with TRBJ2-2; 10 nucleotides agree with TRBD1. The CDR3 has 17 residues. Germline loops: CDR1 SGHDN, CDR2 FVKESK. The V gene end was trimmed by 4 bases and the J gene end by 5 bases; junction bases not matched to a gene: 10. CDR3 region: CASSPPLRTGGTGELFF. In DNA, the CDR3 is TGTGCCAGCAGCCCCCCGCTTAGGACAGGGGGGACCGGGGAGCTGTTTTTT.

This clonotype was seen many times. The chain joins TRBV2 to TRBJ1-1; no definite D call. The CDR3 has 10 amino acids. Germline-derived CDR1 and CDR2 are SNHLY and FYNNEI. The ends were cut back, 5 bases at V and 7 bases at J, with 5 bases in the middle. CDR3 residues: CASSNLEAFF. The CDR3 coding sequence is TGTGCCAGCAGTAACCTTGAAGCTTTCTTT.

The V and J genes are TRBV19 and TRBJ1-5, with 8 bases matching TRBD1. CDR1 is LNHDA and CDR2 is SQIVND in the germline V gene (reference sequence). The CDR3 covers 15 residues. V was clipped by 7 bases and J by 2 bases; unmatched bases: 7. In DNA form, the CDR3 reads TGTGCCAGTAACCCAGGGGGCCGCGGCAATCAGCCCCAGCATTTT. Amino acids: CASNPGGRGNQPQHF.

In this sample, this clonotype turned up many times. CDR3 loop: CASSLGLGGADEQFF. The CDR3, as DNA: TGTGCCAGCAGTCTAGGACTAGGTGGGGCCGATGAGCAGTTCTTC. This rearrangement joins TRBV12-3 or TRBV12-4 to TRBJ2-1, with TRBD2 matching 7 bases. CDR3 size: 15 residues. The J segment lost 8 bases and the V segment lost 5 bases, leaving 12 bases of the junction unmatched.

This clonotype was counted at least ten times. The chain joins TRBV4-3 to TRBJ1-6; 7 nucleotides align to TRBD1. With 3 bases clipped from V and 9 bases from J, the junction kept 5 bases outside the gene matches. There are 14 residues in the CDR3. In germline, CDR1 is LGHNA, CDR2 YSLEER. The CDR3 reads CASSQAGGTSPLHF. CDR3 sequence (DNA): TGCGCCAGCAGCCAGGCAGGGGGTACTTCACCCCTCCACTTT.

The J gene is TRBJ2-1, the V gene TRBV12-3 or TRBV12-4, with 9 positions matching TRBD1. Trimming took 5 bases from V and 4 from J; bases not matched to a gene: 6. The CDR3 length is 15 residues. CDR3 protein: CASSPDRGFYNEQFF. The DNA for the CDR3 is TGTGCCAGCAGTCCCGACAGGGGGTTTTACAATGAGCAGTTCTTC.

The V gene is TRBV10-2, the J gene TRBJ2-7; no clear D. This CDR3 region has 12 residues. Germline V gene sequence: CDR1 WSHSY, CDR2 SAAADI. The germline V and J ends were trimmed by 4 bases and 3 bases, with 7 bases remaining between them. CDR3: CASSATYYEQYF. In DNA form, the CDR3 reads TGCGCCAGCAGTGCTACTTACTACGAGCAGTACTTC.

This clonotype was detected only a few times. V gene TRBV5-6 combines with J gene TRBJ2-1; a possible D gene is TRBD1 (6 bases). V was clipped by 3 bases and J by 3 bases, with 16 bases between them. In germline, CDR1 is SGHDT, CDR2 YYEEEE. This CDR3 has 16 amino acids. The CDR3 region has the DNA TGTGCCAGCAGCTGGAAATTACAGGGTTACTACAATGAGCAGTTCTTC. It specifies CASSWKLQGYYNEQFF.

The table lists this clonotype with a few counts. The chain couples TRBV24-1 to TRBJ1-2; 12 bases agree with TRBD1. The CDR3 has 15 amino acids. The V segment lost 5 bases and the J segment 7 bases; nucleotides outside the gene matches: 7. Germline V gene data show CDR1 as KGHDR and CDR2 as SFDVKD. The CDR3 DNA follows: TGTGCCACCAGTGCACCGGGACAGGGGGCGAGTGGCTACACCTTC. This encodes CATSAPGQGASGYTF.

This clonotype occurred many times. The chain has TRBV6-7 and TRBJ1-2; D is unresolved. TRBV6-7 is flagged as an ORF with uncertain function. The CDR3 has 13 amino acids. V lost 7 bases and J lost 4, with 13 bases in between. For the CDR3, the DNA is TGTGCCAGCATCTCTCGAGACGGCTATGGCTACACCTTC. Its translation: CASISRDGYGYTF.

This clonotype was recorded at least ten times. The chain employs TRBV20-1 and TRBJ2-1; D possibly uses TRBD1 or TRBD2 (6 bases each). Germline CDR1 DFQATT, CDR2 SNEGSKA (reference sequence). This CDR3 region has 13 residues. With 2 bases removed from V and 7 bases from J, the gap between germline ends came to 12 bases. The CDR3 region has the DNA TGCAGTGCTAGAAAAGGGGGGAGGAATGAGCAGTTCTTC. This codes for CSARKGGRNEQFF.

The gene calls are TRBV9 and TRBJ1-1; tentatively, D is TRBD1 (5 bases). Germline CDR1 SGDLS, CDR2 YYNGEE. The CDR3 is 14 residues long. V was shortened by 4 bases and J by 5 bases, with 15 bases between the two germline ends. In nucleotides, the CDR3 is TGTGCCAGCAGCCCACAGGCTTTTAGTACTGAAGCTTTCTTT. It translates to CASSPQAFSTEAFF.

This clonotype was recorded a few times. This sequence joins TRBV4-1 and TRBJ2-1, with 8 nucleotides matching TRBD2. Trimming took 4 bases from V and 8 from J; bases not matched to a gene: 13. Germline CDR1 is MGHRA and CDR2 is YSYEKL. The CDR3 totals 16 residues. CDR3 nucleotides: TGCGCCAGCAGCCTAGGAATTAGCGGGGTTGTTTATGAGCAGTTCTTC. As protein: CASSLGISGVVYEQFF.

Concerning this clonotype: A much larger clone differs by one base, so this may be a read error. The CDR3 DNA reads TGTGCCACCAGGCAGAACGAGCAGTACTTC. Translating it yields CATRQNEQYF. The J gene is TRBJ2-7, the V gene TRBV28, with D hard to call. The length of the CDR3 is 10 residues. Germline-derived CDR1 and CDR2 are MDHEN and SYDVKM. The V gene lost 10 bases and the J gene lost 5 bases, with 9 bases spanning the gap.

This rearrangement joins TRBV13 to TRBJ2-1, with 11 bases aligning to TRBD2. From germline, CDR1 is PRHDT and CDR2 FYEKMQ (reference sequence). The length of the CDR3 is 15 residues. Trimming removed 4 bases from V and 4 bases from J; junction bases left unmatched: 3. Here the CDR3 DNA reads TGTGCCAGCAGCTCCCGACTAGCGGGGTACAATGAGCAGTTCTTC. It codes for CASSSRLAGYNEQFF.

This clonotype was picked up one time. This sequence joins TRBV7-2 and TRBJ2-7, with 10 bases matching TRBD1. CDR3 length: 15 residues. With 1 base clipped from V and 6 bases from J, the junction kept 6 bases outside the gene matches. CDR1 and CDR2 (germline): SGHTA, FQGNSA. The CDR3 protein is CASSLGRDRGAEQYF. The CDR3 DNA sequence: TGTGCCAGCAGCTTAGGCCGGGACAGGGGTGCCGAGCAGTACTTC.

This clonotype came up many times. V gene TRBV5-1 combines with J gene TRBJ2-1; tentatively, D is TRBD2 (5 bases). The germline V and J ends were trimmed by 2 bases and 3 bases, with 6 bases remaining between them. The V gene's germline CDR1 is SGHRS and CDR2 YFSETQ. The CDR3 spans 13 residues. The CDR3 DNA is TGCGCCAGCAGCTTCGGGGACTACAATGAGCAGTTCTTC. Translated: CASSFGDYNEQFF.

This clonotype was recorded only once. A much bigger clone sits one base away, suggesting this may be a read error. The CDR3 does not end in the conserved phenylalanine or tryptophan, so this is likely a read error. The rearrangement links TRBV5-1 to TRBJ1-3; no clear D. The CDR3 is made up of 15 amino acids. The V gene's germline CDR1 is SGHRS and CDR2 YFSETQ. Trimming shortened V by 4 bases and J by 4 bases, and 15 bases separated the two germline ends. In DNA, the CDR3 is TGCGCCAGCAGCCCCCGGGCCGCCTCGGGAAACACCATATATTTA. Its protein product is CASSPRAASGNTIYL.

The V call is TRBV2, the J call TRBJ2-1; 7 nucleotides agree with TRBD2. The junction had 12 bases not matched to a gene; V was cut back by 6 bases and J by 4 bases. The V gene's germline CDR1 is SNHLY and CDR2 FYNNEI. The CDR3 spans 16 residues. The CDR3 protein is CASSGSGRGSYNEQFF. The CDR3 DNA reads as TGTGCCAGCAGCGGTAGCGGGCGGGGGTCATACAATGAGCAGTTCTTC.

At least ten counts were recorded for this clonotype. The chain carries TRBV7-2 and TRBJ2-7; D is unclear. The V end was cut by 1 base, the J end by 0 bases, with 10 bases between. Germline assignment: CDR1 SGHTA and CDR2 FQGNSA. The CDR3 has 15 residues. The CDR3 sequence: CASSLGSGYSYEQYF. CDR3 nucleotides: TGTGCCAGCAGCTTAGGTTCTGGCTACTCCTACGAGCAGTACTTC.

This chain joins TRBV12-3 or TRBV12-4 and TRBJ2-4; 13 nucleotides line up with TRBD2. V was clipped by 4 bases and J by 3 bases; unmatched bases: 3. This CDR3 comprises 16 residues. The CDR3 DNA is TGTGCCAGCAGTTCTGGACTAGCGGGGGTCAAAAACATTCAGTACTTC. Protein product: CASSSGLAGVKNIQYF.

This clonotype was detected only a few times. The CDR3 spells CAIRLQGGETQYF. The CDR3 nucleotides read TGTGCCATCAGATTACAGGGGGGAGAGACCCAGTACTTC. The V and J genes are TRBV10-3 and TRBJ2-5, with 8 bases that match TRBD1. Trimming at V came to 6 bases and at J to 4 bases, leaving 4 bases not matched to a gene. Germline V gene data show CDR1 as ENHRY and CDR2 as SYGVKD. CDR3 length: 13 residues.

This clonotype appeared a few times. This rearrangement joins TRBV29-1 to TRBJ1-1; D gene ambiguous. The CDR3 totals 13 residues. The germline V gene encodes CDR1 SQVTM and CDR2 ANQGSEA. The V and J ends lost 1 base and 3 bases respectively, with 9 bases between them. CDR3 residues: CSVEGEYDTEAFF. The CDR3 DNA reads as TGCAGCGTTGAAGGGGAATACGACACTGAAGCTTTCTTT. Combining the CDR3 with reference TRBV29-1 and TRBJ1-1 gives the whole variable domain SAVISQKPSRDICQRGTSLTIQCQVDSQVTMMFWYRQQPGQSLTLIATANQGSEATYESGFVIDKFPISRPNLTFSTLTVSNMSPEDSSIYLCSVEGEYDTEAFFGQGTRLTVV.